This TCR beta chain was retrieved from a study of OX40 agonist ivuxolimab in advanced cancers. Overall study context: Clinicians treated patients with ivuxolimab, an agonistic anti-OX40 (CD134) antibody.

This table comes from immunoSEQ multiplex PCR, and its TCRdb copy is limited to in-frame clones, with some not included. The table records about 59,000 clones, about 87% of them present only once. The study, taken as a whole, reports: Some nonresponders additionally presented with little normalized T-cell clonal expansion.

The table lists this clone with a few counts. Its antigen is as yet unknown. Samples of blood were obtained at baseline, on cycle 4 day 1, and on cycle 7 day 1. The input for sequencing was CD4+ or CD8+ T cells sorted from blood, taken in a trial of the OX40 agonist ivuxolimab. This clonotype originated in an adult with an advanced solid tumor such as melanoma, head and neck, liver or kidney cancer.

DNA of the CDR3: TGTGCCAGCAGCCAATTCGGGGGGTACGAGCAGTACTTC. Its translation is CASSQFGGYEQYF. The V and J genes are TRBV14 and TRBJ2-7; the match to TRBD2 covers 7 bases. Germline V gene lookup returns CDR1 SGHDN and CDR2 FVKESK. The CDR3 is made up of 13 amino acids. With V trimmed by 2 bases and J by 4 bases, 2 bases remained unmatched.